Shown below are 16 T cell receptor beta chains from a single sample sequenced in a study of tumor-infiltrating lymphocytes in primary liver carcinoma. Each 20-30 mg portion of unsorted bulk tissue served as the source for co-extraction of RNA and DNA. A primer matching the constant region was used to make TCR beta cDNA from 500 to 650 ng of total RNA. Slightly modified ARM-PCR with three nested multiplex PCR rounds yielded TCR beta libraries. With TRBV1-TRBV30 forward primers and a C-beta reverse primer, the first two PCR rounds were run for about 10 cycles each. TCRdb used MiXCR to reprocess the multiplex PCR reads, holding one entry per CDR3 protein. Of more than 60,000 distinct CDR3 sequences in the sample, over 60% were seen once. Material: liver tumor tissue from sampling region 4. Subset described: tumor region T4, right-lateral pole. These receptors all come from a man aged 40-49 years with primary liver carcinoma and hepatitis B virus infection.

J is TRBJ2-7 and V is TRBV28; D tentatively reads TRBD1 or TRBD2 (5 bases each). This CDR3 has 14 residues. CDR1 and CDR2 from the germline V gene are MDHEN and SYDVKM. With 2 bases removed from V and 6 bases from J, the gap between germline ends came to 14 bases. CDR3 sequence: CASSLEPGTCEQYF. CDR3 in DNA: TGTGCCAGCAGTTTAGAGCCAGGGACCTGCGAGCAGTACTTC.

In the case of this clonotype: A clone one base away is much larger, so this may be a read error. The rearrangement joins TRBV5-8 to TRBJ2-1; D is ambiguous. CDR1 is SGHTS, CDR2 YDEGEE, per germline. The CDR3 contains 12 residues. The CDR3 is CVSSLERGEQFF. The DNA for the CDR3 is TGTGTCAGCAGCTTGGAAAGAGGTGAGCAGTTCTTC.

Remarks on this clonotype: At one of its ends the junction is not consistent with the germline gene, which may arise from a read error. CDR3 loop: CASSQGLGESGETRYF. The DNA of the CDR3 is TGTGCCAGCAGCCAAGGTCTCGGGGAGTCGGGAGAGACCCGGTACTTC. The rearrangement joins TRBV4-2 to TRBJ2-5, with a tentative D call TRBD2 (6 bases). This CDR3 spans 16 amino acids. Germline V gives CDR1 LGHNA, CDR2 YNFKEQ.

The count of this clonotype is one. At one end the junction does not follow the germline gene, possibly because of a read error. This chain connects TRBV29-1 to TRBJ2-5, with TRBD2 matching 7 bases. The CDR3 has 13 residues. Germline loops: CDR1 SQVTM, CDR2 ANQGSEA. The CDR3 nucleotides read TGCAGTCTTGGTGGGAGGGCCGCTGAGATCCAGTACTTC. This codes for CSLGGRAAEIQYF.

The gene calls are TRBV11-2 and TRBJ2-7, with D hard to call. V was pared by 8 bases and J by 1 base, with 18 bases between. The germline V gene encodes CDR1 SGHAT and CDR2 FQNNGV. This CDR3 has 15 residues. The CDR3 loop is CASGLSMGISYEQYF. CDR3 DNA sequence: TGTGCCAGCGGCCTGTCTATGGGAATATCCTACGAGCAGTACTTC.

The V gene is TRBV11-3, the J gene TRBJ2-1; maybe TRBD2 (6 bases). Germline CDR1 and CDR2: SGHNT and YENEEA. The CDR3 sequence is 14 residues long. Written as DNA, the CDR3 is TGTACTAGCAGCTCCCTAGTGGGAGAGGGTGAGCAGTTCTTC. Translating it yields CTSSSLVGEGEQFF.

This clonotype showed up many times. The rearrangement links TRBV12-3 or TRBV12-4 to TRBJ2-7; D gene ambiguous. This CDR3 is built from 12 residues. V gave up 1 base and J gave up 3 bases, with 4 bases separating them. Here the CDR3 DNA reads TGTGCCAGCAGTTTAGAGGGCTACGAGCAGTACTTC. It codes for CASSLEGYEQYF.

With respect to this clonotype: Germline is not matched at one junction end, which may reflect a read error. This rearrangement joins TRBV29-1 to TRBJ2-5; 8 bases line up with TRBD2. The germline gives CDR1 SQVTM, CDR2 ANQGSEA. The CDR3 is made up of 14 amino acids. The CDR3 sequence is CGMSHGTRQETQYF. CDR3 DNA: TGCGGCATGTCTCATGGGACTAGACAAGAAACCCAGTACTTC. Together with reference TRBV29-1 and TRBJ2-5, the CDR3 gives the full variable domain: SAVISQKPSRDICQRGTSLTIQCQVDSQVTMMFWYRQQPGQSLTLIATANQGSEATYESGFVIDKFPISRPNLTFSTLTVSNMSPEDSSIYLCGMSHGTRQETQYFGPGTRLLVL.

This clonotype was picked up one time. The V gene is TRBV4-1, the J gene TRBJ2-7; 9 bases agree with TRBD2. CDR1 and CDR2 (germline): MGHRA, YSYEKL. This CDR3 is built from 17 residues. The trim removed 9 bases at V and 2 bases at J, leaving 17 bases unmatched. This CDR3 is CARTHTSGYFSTYEQYF. The CDR3 DNA follows: TGCGCCAGAACCCACACTAGCGGGTACTTTTCCACCTACGAGCAGTACTTC.

For this clonotype: Since a much larger clone is just one base distant, this may be a read error. This chain links TRBV6-1 with TRBJ2-6; D might be TRBD1 or TRBD2, each matching 5 bases. CDR1 and CDR2 from the germline V gene are MNHNS and SASEGT. The CDR3 totals 15 residues. The CDR3, as DNA: TGTGCCAGCAATGAATGGGGGTTCGGGGCCAACGTCCTGACTTTC. Amino acids: CASNEWGFGANVLTF.

Worth noting for this clonotype: A junction boundary mismatches the germline segment, possibly from a read error. The chain links TRBV6-6 to TRBJ1-6; TRBD1 matches 10 bases. The CDR3 is 15 residues long. From germline, CDR1 is MNHNY and CDR2 SVGAGI (reference sequence). This chain's CDR3 is CTSSYSGTGDLALHF. CDR3 nucleotide sequence: TGTACCAGCAGTTACTCCGGGACAGGGGATTTAGCCCTCCACTTC.

Many counts were recorded for this clonotype. This chain links TRBV5-1 with TRBJ2-5; maybe TRBD2 (5 bases). Germline V gene data show CDR1 as SGHRS and CDR2 as YFSETQ. V lost 1 base and J lost 5, with 21 bases in between. This CDR3 comprises 17 residues. Written as DNA, the CDR3 is TGCGCCAGCAGCTTGAGGCCCTTTGGAGGAGTTGGGGAGACCCAGTACTTC. This translates into CASSLRPFGGVGETQYF.

This clonotype was counted a few times. This sequence joins TRBV9 and TRBJ2-5; TRBD1 is a possible D gene (6 bases). Germline assignment: CDR1 SGDLS and CDR2 YYNGEE. The V end lost 4 bases, the J end lost 5 bases, and 15 bases lay between the germline ends. The CDR3 consists of 14 residues. CDR3 sequence (DNA): TGTGCCAGCAGCCTCCGGACAGAAGGGGAGACCCAGTACTTC. Protein sequence: CASSLRTEGETQYF.

The chain carries TRBV29-1 and TRBJ2-3; 8 bases match TRBD1. Germline V gene lookup returns CDR1 SQVTM and CDR2 ANQGSEA. The CDR3 length is 13 residues. The CDR3 reads CSVNRDRLGMQYF. The DNA for the CDR3 is TGCAGTGTTAACCGGGACAGGCTCGGTATGCAGTATTTT.

On this clonotype itself: At one end the junction does not follow the germline gene, possibly because of a read error. The rearrangement uses TRBV5-5 and TRBJ2-7, with 7 bases identical to TRBD1. The CDR3 consists of 13 residues. The germline CDR1 and CDR2 sequences are SGHKS and YYEKEE (reference sequence). The CDR3 sequence: CASSFNSGGEQYF. In DNA, the CDR3 is TGTGCCAGTAGCTTTAATTCAGGGGGAGAGCAGTACTTC.

The J gene is TRBJ2-3, the V gene TRBV11-2; no definite D call. CDR3 length: 14 amino acids. Germline V lookup: CDR1 SGHAT, CDR2 FQNNGV. The CDR3 loop reads CGSSIERGTDTQYF. DNA for the CDR3: TGTGGAAGCAGCATAGAAAGAGGCACAGATACGCAGTATTTT.